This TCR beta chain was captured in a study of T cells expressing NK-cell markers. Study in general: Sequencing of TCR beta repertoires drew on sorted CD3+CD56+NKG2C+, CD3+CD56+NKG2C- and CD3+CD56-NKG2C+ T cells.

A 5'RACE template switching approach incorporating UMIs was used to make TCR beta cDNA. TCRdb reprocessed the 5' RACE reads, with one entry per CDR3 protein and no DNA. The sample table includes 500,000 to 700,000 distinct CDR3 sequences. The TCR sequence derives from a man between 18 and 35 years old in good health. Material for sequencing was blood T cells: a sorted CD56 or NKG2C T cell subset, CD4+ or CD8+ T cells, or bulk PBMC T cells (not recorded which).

This CDR3 is CASKERAQPYNEQFF. The V gene is TRBV12-3 or TRBV12-4, the J gene TRBJ2-1. The CDR3 covers 15 residues.